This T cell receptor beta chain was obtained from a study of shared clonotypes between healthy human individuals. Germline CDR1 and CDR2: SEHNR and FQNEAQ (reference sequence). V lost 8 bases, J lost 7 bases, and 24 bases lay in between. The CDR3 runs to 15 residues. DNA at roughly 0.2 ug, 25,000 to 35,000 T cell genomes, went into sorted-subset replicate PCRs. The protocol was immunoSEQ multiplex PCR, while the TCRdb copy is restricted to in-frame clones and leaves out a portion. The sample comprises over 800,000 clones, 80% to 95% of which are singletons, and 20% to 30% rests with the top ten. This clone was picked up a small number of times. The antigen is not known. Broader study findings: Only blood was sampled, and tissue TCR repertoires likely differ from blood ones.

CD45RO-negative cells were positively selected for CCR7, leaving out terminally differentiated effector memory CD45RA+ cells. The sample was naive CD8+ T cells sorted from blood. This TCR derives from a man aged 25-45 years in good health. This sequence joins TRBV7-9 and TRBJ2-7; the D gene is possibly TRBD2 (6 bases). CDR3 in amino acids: CASDVIPGDSREQYF. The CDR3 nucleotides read TGTGCCAGCGACGTCATACCGGGAGACTCACGGGAGCAGTACTTC.